The rows below give T cell receptor beta chains drawn from one sample of a study of CD8 T cells in Susac syndrome. TCRdb independently ran MiXCR on the immunoSEQ multiplex PCR reads; one entry per CDR3 protein. The sample contains around 81,000 distinct CDR3 sequences, approximately 95% of which appear only once. Sequences were obtained from CD8+ T cells from PBMCs. Receptors were obtained from a human donor with Susac syndrome. Both conserved end residues are part of each CDR3. Clone size appears in some rows only: once, few, many, or a class for an expanded clone.

J	size	V	CDR3
TRBJ1-2	-	TRBV5-4	CASSYGTGVAYGYTF
TRBJ1-1	-	TRBV5-6	CASSPPGQGFGMNTEAFF
TRBJ1-4	-	TRBV28	CASSSTPGEKLFF
TRBJ2-2	-	TRBV9	CASSVALAGELFF
TRBJ2-7	once	TRBV5-4	CASSKGTSGGSYEQYF
TRBJ2-1	once	TRBV27	CASRMLFQDNNEQFF
TRBJ2-5	-	TRBV4-3	CASSQVFPRSTQYF
TRBJ1-1	-	TRBV7-9	CASLGTPNTEAFF
TRBJ2-3	-	TRBV27	CASSLSLAGGRDTQYF
TRBJ2-3	-	TRBV7-8	CASSSHGRGATDTQYF
TRBJ1-5	-	TRBV12-3/TRBV12-4	CASSGSGSFGPQHF
TRBJ2-6	-	TRBV6-2/TRBV6-3	CASSSLEANVLTF
TRBJ2-7	-	TRBV4-1	CASSQAQGYEQYF
TRBJ2-5	-	TRBV28	CASSTRGGPGETQYF
TRBJ1-5	-	TRBV19	CASSTRVSNQPQHF
TRBJ2-5	-	TRBV20-1	CSAEKQDYQETQYF
TRBJ2-7	-	TRBV12-3/TRBV12-4	CASSSGTSGSYEQYF
TRBJ2-3	-	TRBV13	CASSPGDTQYF
TRBJ2-7	medium-sized	TRBV27	CASSSGTSYEQYF
TRBJ2-7	-	TRBV20-1	CSARVLIGESISYEQYF
TRBJ2-3	-	TRBV12-3/TRBV12-4	CASTGILVAGGTTDTQYF
TRBJ2-7	-	TRBV13	CASSSNRDIGYEQYF
TRBJ2-3	-	TRBV5-6	CASSFPSDTQYF
TRBJ2-7	-	TRBV5-6	CASSLGQGKLYEQYF
TRBJ2-7	-	TRBV10-2	CASSETLSRDRGRDVEQYF
TRBJ2-1	-	TRBV7-2	CASSPVLADYNEQFF
TRBJ2-1	-	TRBV19	CASSIAREYIDEQFF
TRBJ2-2	once	TRBV3-1	CASRKLAGVIPNTGELFF
TRBJ1-2	-	TRBV30	CAWDRTGGKDGYTF
TRBJ2-5	-	TRBV15	CATSKERTQYF
TRBJ2-7	-	TRBV7-9	CASSSREDRSYEQYF
TRBJ1-1	-	TRBV4-1	CASSQVSGVGTEAFF
TRBJ1-4	-	TRBV3-1	CASSQGQGLMTNEKLFF
TRBJ2-2	-	TRBV19	CASSIGFTDNTGELFF
TRBJ2-7	-	TRBV7-9	CASSPSGFSAPEYF
TRBJ2-7	-	TRBV28	CASSERRSHYEQYF
TRBJ1-5	-	TRBV28	CASSFLGEGGQPQHF
TRBJ2-5	-	TRBV7-9	CASSLNPPGAEETQYF
TRBJ1-5	-	TRBV27	CASSLSLDQPQHF
TRBJ2-5	-	TRBV4-3	CASSQDWTGAEKTQYF
TRBJ2-7	-	TRBV11-2	CASRPGTGGWYEQYF
TRBJ2-5	-	TRBV11-2	CASSAGTSGSETQYF
TRBJ1-5	-	TRBV7-2	CASSPRFGSNQPQHF
TRBJ2-7	-	TRBV30	CAWNYQSDRAYEQYF
TRBJ1-1	-	TRBV20-1	CSASNIVGGTEAFF
TRBJ2-7	once	TRBV19	CASSTDSFPGPSYEQYF
TRBJ1-5	-	TRBV19	CASSIDPGHTRYQPQHF
TRBJ2-2	-	TRBV24-1	CATSRTGDTGELFF
TRBJ2-2	-	TRBV5-6	CASSRTSGTLTGELFF
TRBJ1-1	-	TRBV12-3/TRBV12-4	CASSTGQGNTEAFF
TRBJ2-7	-	TRBV20-1	CSARASDPLYEQYF
TRBJ2-7	-	TRBV29-1	CSVGQFTYEQYF
TRBJ2-7	-	TRBV12-3/TRBV12-4	CASRGTETYEQYF
TRBJ1-6	-	TRBV6-2/TRBV6-3	CASSYGNSPLHF